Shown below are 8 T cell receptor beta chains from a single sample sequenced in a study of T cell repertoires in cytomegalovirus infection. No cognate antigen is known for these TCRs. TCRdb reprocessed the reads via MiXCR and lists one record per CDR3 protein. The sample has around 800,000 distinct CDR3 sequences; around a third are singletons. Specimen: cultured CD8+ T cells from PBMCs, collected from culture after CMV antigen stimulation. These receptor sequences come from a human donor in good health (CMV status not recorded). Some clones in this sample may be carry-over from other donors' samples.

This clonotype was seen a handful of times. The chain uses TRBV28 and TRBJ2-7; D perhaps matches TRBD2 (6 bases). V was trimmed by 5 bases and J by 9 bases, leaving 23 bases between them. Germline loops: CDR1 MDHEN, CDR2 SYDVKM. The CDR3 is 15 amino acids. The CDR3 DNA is TGTGCCAGCAGTATACGGGGAGGAACGCCGTTGGCGCAGTACGTC. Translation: CASSIRGGTPLAQYV.

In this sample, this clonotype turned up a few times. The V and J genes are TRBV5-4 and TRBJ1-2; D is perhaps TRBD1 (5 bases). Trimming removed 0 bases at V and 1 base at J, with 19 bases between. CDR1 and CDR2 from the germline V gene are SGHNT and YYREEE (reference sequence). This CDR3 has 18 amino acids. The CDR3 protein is CASSLAWQGGSFNYGYTF. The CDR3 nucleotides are TGTGCCAGCAGCTTGGCCTGGCAGGGTGGGTCCTTTAACTATGGCTACACCTTC.

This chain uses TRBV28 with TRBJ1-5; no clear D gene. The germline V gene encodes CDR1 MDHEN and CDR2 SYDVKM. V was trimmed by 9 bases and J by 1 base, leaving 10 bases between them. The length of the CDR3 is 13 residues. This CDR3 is CASLEGSNQPQHF. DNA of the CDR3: TGTGCCAGTCTGGAAGGGAGCAATCAGCCCCAGCATTTT.

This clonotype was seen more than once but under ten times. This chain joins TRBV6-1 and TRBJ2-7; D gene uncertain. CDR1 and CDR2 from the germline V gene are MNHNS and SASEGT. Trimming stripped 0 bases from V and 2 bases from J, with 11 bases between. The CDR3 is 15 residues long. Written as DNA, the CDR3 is TGTGCCAGCAGTGAAGCAGTCCGGCAGACCTACGAGCAGTACTTC. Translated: CASSEAVRQTYEQYF.

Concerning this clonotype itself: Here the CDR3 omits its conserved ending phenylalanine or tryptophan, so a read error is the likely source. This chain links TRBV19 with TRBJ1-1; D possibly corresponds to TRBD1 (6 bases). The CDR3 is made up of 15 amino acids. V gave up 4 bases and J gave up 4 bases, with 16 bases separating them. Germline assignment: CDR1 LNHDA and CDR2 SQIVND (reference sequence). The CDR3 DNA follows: TGTGCCAGTAGTACCCGGGACATCGTGGGCACTGAAGCTTTCATT. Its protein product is CASSTRDIVGTEAFI.

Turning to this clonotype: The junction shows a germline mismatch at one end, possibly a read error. CDR3 amino acids: CASSYGVGAYGSTF. The CDR3 DNA is TGTGCCAGCAGTTATGGTGTAGGGGCCTATGGCTCCACCTTC. The rearrangement links TRBV27 to TRBJ1-2, with D perhaps matching TRBD1 (5 bases). The CDR3 length is 14 residues. Per germline, CDR1 MNHEY and CDR2 SMNVEV (reference sequence).

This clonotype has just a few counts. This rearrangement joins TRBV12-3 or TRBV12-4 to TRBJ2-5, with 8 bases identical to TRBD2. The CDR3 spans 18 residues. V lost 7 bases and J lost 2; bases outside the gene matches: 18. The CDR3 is CASTTVNLGLAPQETQYF. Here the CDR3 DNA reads TGTGCCAGCACCACAGTCAATCTTGGACTAGCACCACAAGAGACCCAGTACTTC.

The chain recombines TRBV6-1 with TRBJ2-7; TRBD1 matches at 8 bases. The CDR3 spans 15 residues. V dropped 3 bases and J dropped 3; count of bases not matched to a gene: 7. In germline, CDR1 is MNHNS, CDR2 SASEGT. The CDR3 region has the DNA TGTGCCAGCAGTGATCCCGGGACAGGAGTCTACGAGCAGTACTTC. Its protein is CASSDPGTGVYEQYF.